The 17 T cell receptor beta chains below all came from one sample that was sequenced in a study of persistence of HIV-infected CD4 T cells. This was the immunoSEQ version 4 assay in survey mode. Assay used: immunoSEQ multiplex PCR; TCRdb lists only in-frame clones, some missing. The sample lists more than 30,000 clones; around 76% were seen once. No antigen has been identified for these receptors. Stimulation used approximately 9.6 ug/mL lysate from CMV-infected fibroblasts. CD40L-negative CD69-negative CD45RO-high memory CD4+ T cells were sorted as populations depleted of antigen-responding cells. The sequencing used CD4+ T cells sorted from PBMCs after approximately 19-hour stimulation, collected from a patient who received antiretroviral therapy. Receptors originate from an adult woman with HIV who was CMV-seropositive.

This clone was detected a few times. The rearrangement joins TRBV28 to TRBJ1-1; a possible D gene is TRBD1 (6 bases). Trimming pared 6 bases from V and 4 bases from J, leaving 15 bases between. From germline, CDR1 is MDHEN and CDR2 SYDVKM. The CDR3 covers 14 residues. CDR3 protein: CASSPGAQSTEAFF. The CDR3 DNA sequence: TGTGCCAGCAGCCCAGGGGCCCAAAGCACTGAAGCTTTCTTT.

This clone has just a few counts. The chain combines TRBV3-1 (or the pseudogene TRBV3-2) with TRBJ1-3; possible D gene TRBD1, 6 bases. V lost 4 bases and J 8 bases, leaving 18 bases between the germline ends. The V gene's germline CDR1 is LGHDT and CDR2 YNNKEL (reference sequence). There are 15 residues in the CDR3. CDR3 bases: TGTGCCAGCAGCCTAGTTGGGGGCAGGGGACACACCATATATTTT. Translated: CASSLVGGRGHTIYF.

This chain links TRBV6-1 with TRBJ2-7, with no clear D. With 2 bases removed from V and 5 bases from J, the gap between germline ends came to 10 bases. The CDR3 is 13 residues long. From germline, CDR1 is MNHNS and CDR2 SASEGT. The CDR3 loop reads CASSERVFNEQYF. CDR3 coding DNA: TGTGCCAGCAGTGAACGGGTATTCAACGAGCAGTACTTC.

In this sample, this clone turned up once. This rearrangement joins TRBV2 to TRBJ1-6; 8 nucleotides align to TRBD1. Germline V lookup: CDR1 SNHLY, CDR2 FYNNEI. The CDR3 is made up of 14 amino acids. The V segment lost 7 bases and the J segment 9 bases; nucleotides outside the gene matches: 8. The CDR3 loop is CASTAGQGGSPLHF. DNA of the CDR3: TGTGCCAGCACGGCCGGACAGGGAGGTTCACCCCTCCACTTT.

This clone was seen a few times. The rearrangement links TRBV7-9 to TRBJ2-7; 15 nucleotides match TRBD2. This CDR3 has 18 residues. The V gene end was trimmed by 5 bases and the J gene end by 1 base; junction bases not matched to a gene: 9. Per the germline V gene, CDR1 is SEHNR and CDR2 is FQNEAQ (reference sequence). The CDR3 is CASSRGLAGGPSSYEQYF. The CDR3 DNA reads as TGTGCCAGCAGCCGAGGACTAGCGGGAGGGCCTTCGTCCTACGAGCAGTACTTC.

The CDR3 loop reads CATSVTSGRANEQFF. CDR3 nucleotide sequence: TGTGCCACCAGTGTTACTAGCGGGAGGGCCAATGAGCAGTTCTTC. The V call is TRBV24-1, the J call TRBJ2-1; TRBD2 matches at 13 bases. The CDR3 extends over 15 amino acids. The germline V gene has CDR1 KGHDR and CDR2 SFDVKD. Losses at the gene ends were 5 bases for V and 6 bases for J; bases not matched to a gene: 3.

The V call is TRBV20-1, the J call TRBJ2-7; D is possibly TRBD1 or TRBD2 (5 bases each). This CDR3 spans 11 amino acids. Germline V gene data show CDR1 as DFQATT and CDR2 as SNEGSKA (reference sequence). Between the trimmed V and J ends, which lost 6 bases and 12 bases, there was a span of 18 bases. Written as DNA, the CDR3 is TGCAGTGCCAGTTTACGGGACCGATGGTACTTC. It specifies CSASLRDRWYF.

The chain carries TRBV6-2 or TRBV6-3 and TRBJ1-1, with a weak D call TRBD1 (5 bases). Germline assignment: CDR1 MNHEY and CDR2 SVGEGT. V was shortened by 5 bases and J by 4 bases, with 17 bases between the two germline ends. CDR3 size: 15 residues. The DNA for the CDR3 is TGTGCCAGCAGTACCGAGCAGGGCAAGGTCACTGAAGCTTTCTTT. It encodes CASSTEQGKVTEAFF.

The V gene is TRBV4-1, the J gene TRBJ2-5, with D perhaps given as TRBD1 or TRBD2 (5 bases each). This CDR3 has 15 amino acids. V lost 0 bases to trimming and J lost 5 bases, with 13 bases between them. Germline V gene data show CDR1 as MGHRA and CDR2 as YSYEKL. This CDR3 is CASSQDLGRGETQYF. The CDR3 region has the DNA TGCGCCAGCAGCCAAGATCTTGGACGGGGCGAGACCCAGTACTTC.

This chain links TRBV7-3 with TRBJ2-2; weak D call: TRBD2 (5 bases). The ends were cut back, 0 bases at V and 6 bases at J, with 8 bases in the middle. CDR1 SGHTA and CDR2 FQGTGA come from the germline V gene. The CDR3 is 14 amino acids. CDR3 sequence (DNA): TGTGCCAGCAGCTTAACTGACTATTCCGGGGAGCTGTTTTTT. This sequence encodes CASSLTDYSGELFF.

The CDR3 sequence: CASSYGRAGVGETQYF. In DNA form, the CDR3 reads TGTGCCAGCAGTTACGGAAGGGCAGGGGTCGGGGAGACCCAGTACTTC. J is TRBJ2-5 and V is TRBV6-2 or TRBV6-3; D is perhaps TRBD1 (6 bases). The CDR3 covers 16 residues. Looked up from germline, CDR1 is MNHEY and CDR2 is SVGEGT. The germline V and J ends were trimmed by 2 bases and 5 bases, with 18 bases remaining between them.

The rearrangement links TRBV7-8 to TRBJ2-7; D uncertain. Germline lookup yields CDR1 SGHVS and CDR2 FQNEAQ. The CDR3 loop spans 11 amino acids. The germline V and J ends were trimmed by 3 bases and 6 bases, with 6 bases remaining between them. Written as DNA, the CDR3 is TGTGCCAGCAGCTTTTCTACCGAGCAGTACTTC. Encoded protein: CASSFSTEQYF.

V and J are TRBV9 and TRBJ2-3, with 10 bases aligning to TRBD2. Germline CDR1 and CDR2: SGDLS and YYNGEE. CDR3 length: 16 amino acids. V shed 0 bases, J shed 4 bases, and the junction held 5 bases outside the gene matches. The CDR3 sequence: CASSVDSGGASDTQYF. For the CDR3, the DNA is TGTGCCAGCAGCGTAGACAGCGGGGGGGCTTCAGATACGCAGTATTTT.

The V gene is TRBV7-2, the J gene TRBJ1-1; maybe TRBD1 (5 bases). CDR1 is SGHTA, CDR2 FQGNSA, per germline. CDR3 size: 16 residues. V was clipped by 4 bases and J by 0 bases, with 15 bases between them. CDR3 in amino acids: CASSSGSRGMNTEAFF. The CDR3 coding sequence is TGTGCCAGCAGCTCCGGTTCGAGGGGAATGAACACTGAAGCTTTCTTT.

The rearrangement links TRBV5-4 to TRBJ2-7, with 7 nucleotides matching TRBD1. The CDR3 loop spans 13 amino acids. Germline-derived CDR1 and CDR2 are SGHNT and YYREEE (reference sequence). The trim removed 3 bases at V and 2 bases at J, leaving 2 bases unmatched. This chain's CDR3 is CASSWTGAYEQYF. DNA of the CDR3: TGTGCCAGCAGCTGGACAGGAGCCTACGAGCAGTACTTC.

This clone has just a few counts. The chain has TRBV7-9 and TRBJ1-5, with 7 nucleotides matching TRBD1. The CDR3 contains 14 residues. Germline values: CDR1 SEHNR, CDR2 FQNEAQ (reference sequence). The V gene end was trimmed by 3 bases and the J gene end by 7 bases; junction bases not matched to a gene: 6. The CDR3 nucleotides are TGTGCCAGCAGCTTGAGTACAGGGGTCCAGCCCCAGCATTTT. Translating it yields CASSLSTGVQPQHF.

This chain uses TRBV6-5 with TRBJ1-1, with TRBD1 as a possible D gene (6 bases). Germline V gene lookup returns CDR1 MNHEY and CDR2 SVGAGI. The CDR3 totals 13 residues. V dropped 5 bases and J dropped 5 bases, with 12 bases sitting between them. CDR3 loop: CASSPSTGTEAFF. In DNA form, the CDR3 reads TGTGCCAGCAGTCCGTCCACAGGGACTGAAGCTTTCTTT.